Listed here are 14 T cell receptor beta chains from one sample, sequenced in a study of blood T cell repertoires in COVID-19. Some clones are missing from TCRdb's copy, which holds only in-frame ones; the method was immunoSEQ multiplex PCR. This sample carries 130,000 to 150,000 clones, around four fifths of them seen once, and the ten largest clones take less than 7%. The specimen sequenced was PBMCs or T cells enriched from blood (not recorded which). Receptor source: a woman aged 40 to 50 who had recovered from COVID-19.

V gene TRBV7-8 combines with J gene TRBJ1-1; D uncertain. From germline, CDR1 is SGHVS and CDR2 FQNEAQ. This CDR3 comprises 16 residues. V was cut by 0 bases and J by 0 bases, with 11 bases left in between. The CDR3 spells CASSLALAGVNTEAFF. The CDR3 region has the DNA TGTGCCAGCAGCTTAGCCCTGGCCGGAGTGAACACTGAAGCTTTCTTT.

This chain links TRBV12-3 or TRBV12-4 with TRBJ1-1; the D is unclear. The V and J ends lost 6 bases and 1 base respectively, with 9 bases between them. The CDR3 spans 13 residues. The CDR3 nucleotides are TGTGCCAGCAGCCCGACTGAGAACACTGAAGCTTTCTTT. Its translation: CASSPTENTEAFF.

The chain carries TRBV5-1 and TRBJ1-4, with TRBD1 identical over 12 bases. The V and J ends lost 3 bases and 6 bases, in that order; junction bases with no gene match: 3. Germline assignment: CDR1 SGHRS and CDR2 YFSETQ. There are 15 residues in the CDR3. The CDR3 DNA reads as TGCGCCAGCAGCTGGGGGACAGGGGGCGATGAAAAACTGTTTTTT. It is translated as CASSWGTGGDEKLFF. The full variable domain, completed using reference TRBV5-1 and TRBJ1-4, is KAGVTQTPRYLIKTRGQQVTLSCSPISGHRSVSWYQQTPGQGLQFLFEYFSETQRNKGNFPGRFSGRQFSNSRSEMNVSTLELGDSALYLCASSWGTGGDEKLFFGSGTQLSVL.

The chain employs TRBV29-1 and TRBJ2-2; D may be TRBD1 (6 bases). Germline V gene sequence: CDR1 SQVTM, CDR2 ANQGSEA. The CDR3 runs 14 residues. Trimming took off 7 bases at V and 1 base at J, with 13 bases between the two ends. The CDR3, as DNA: TGCAGCGCCCTGGGACACTTGAACACCGGGGAGCTGTTTTTT. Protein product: CSALGHLNTGELFF.

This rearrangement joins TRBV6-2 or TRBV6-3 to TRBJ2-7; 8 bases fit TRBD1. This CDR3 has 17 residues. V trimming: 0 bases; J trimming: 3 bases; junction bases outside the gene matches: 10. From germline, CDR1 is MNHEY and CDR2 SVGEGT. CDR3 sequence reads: CASSYSTTGVELYEQYF. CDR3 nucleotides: TGTGCCAGCAGTTACTCGACGACAGGGGTCGAACTCTACGAGCAGTACTTC.

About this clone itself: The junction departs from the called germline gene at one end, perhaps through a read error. CDR3 amino acids: CASGDPLDTQYF. The CDR3 DNA sequence: TGCGCCAGCGGTGACCCGTTGGATACGCAGTATTTT. V and J are TRBV10-1 and TRBJ2-3; no definite D call. Per germline, CDR1 WNHNN and CDR2 SYGVQD (reference sequence). The CDR3 totals 12 residues.

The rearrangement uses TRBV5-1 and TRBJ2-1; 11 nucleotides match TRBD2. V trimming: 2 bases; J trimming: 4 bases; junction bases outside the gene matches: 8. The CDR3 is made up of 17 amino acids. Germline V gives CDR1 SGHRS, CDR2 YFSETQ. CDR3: CASSFPIAGGLYNEQFF. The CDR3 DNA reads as TGCGCCAGCAGCTTCCCCATAGCGGGGGGGCTATACAATGAGCAGTTCTTC.

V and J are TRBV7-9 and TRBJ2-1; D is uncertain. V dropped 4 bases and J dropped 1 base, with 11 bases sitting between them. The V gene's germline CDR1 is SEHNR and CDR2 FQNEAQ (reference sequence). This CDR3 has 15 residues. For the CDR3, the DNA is TGTGCCAGCAGCTCCATACAGTTTTCCTACAATGAGCAGTTCTTC. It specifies CASSSIQFSYNEQFF.

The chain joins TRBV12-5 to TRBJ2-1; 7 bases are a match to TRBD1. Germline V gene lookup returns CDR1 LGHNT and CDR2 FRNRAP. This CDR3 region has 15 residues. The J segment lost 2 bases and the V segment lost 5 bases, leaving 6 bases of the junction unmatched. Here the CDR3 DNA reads TGTGCTAGTGGTCCTGGGCAGGGGGCCTACAATGAGCAGTTCTTC. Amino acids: CASGPGQGAYNEQFF.

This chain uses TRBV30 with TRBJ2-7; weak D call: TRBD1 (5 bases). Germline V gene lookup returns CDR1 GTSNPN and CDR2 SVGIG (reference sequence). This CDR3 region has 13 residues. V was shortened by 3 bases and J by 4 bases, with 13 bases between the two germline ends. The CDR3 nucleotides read TGTGCCTGGAGGAGTGGGGCAGGGTACGAGCAGTACTTC. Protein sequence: CAWRSGAGYEQYF. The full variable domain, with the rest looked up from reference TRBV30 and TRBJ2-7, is SQTIHQWPATLVQPVGSPLSLECTVEGTSNPNLYWYRQAAGRGLQLLFYSVGIGQISSEVPQNLSASRPQDRQFILSSKKLLLSDSGFYLCAWRSGAGYEQYFGPGTRLTVT.

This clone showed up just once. The CDR3 coding sequence is TGTGCCAGTAGTGTCCAGGGCAGCGGGTATGGCTACACCTTC. This sequence encodes CASSVQGSGYGYTF. The rearrangement joins TRBV19 to TRBJ1-2; TRBD1 might be the D (5 bases). The CDR3 is 14 amino acids. Trimming left V 5 bases short and J 5 bases short, with 15 bases between. Germline CDR1 and CDR2: LNHDA and SQIVND (reference sequence).

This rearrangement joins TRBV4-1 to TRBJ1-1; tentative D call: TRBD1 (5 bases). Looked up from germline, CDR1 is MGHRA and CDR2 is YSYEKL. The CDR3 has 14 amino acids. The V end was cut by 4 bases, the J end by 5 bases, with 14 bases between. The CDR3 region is CASSPGGERTEAFF. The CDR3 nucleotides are TGCGCCAGCAGCCCCGGGGGGGAACGGACTGAAGCTTTCTTT.

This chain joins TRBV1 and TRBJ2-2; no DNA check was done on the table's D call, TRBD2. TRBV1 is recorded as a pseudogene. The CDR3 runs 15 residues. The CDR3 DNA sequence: TGCACCAGCAGCCAAATGGCTAGCGGATGGGGGGAGCTGTTTTTT. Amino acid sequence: CTSSQMASGWGELFF.

The CDR3 bases are TGTGCCAGCAGCCGAACGACAGGGGACACTGAAGCTTTCTTT. Protein product: CASSRTTGDTEAFF. The gene calls are TRBV7-8 and TRBJ1-1; TRBD1 matches at 8 bases. V was pared by 5 bases and J by 3 bases, with 5 bases of the junction left unmatched. This CDR3 contains 14 residues. Germline CDR1 and CDR2: SGHVS and FQNEAQ. The full variable domain, its missing parts supplied by reference TRBV7-8 and TRBJ1-1, is GAGVSQSPRYKVAKRGQDVALRCDPISGHVSLFWYQQALGQGPEFLTYFQNEAQLDKSGLPSDRFFAERPEGSVSTLKIQRTQQEDSAVYLCASSRTTGDTEAFFGQGTRLTVV.